This paragraph reports one TCR beta chain. This clone showed up just once. Its recognized antigen is unknown. No much larger clonotype is one base removed from it; base qualities were not supplied. The immunoSEQ Assay, a bias-controlled multiplex PCR, was used to amplify TCRbeta CDR3 regions from genomic DNA. The original pipeline was this. The number of nucleated cells in each sample was estimated by amplification of reference gene primers within the assay. Sequence reads were collapsed and filtered to measure the absolute abundance of every unique TCRbeta CDR3 rearrangement. For each sample, productive Simpson clonality was calculated as the square root of Simpson's diversity index across productive rearrangements. The source is immuneACCESS, and TCRdb retained only in-frame sequences with V and J called. Part of the clones is not carried over; for the studies checked, unresolved V genes explain less than half of this, and the remainder is unexplained. V, J and clone size were drawn from that table, and D and trimming were deduced from the DNA. The sample table holds 250,000 or so clones, of which 75% to 90% were seen once. Together, the top ten hold roughly 4% of the sample.

The data belong to a study of blood T cell repertoires in COVID-19 (dated by TCRdb to the early 2020s). For the wider study: Collaborator samples came from the United States, Italy and Spain and covered acute and convalescent phases of COVID-19. The dataset comprised deeply sampled blood TCRbeta repertoires from subjects exposed to, actively infected with, or recovered from COVID-19. Where available, HLA class I and class II types were taken from metadata supplied by the sample provider and were not determined by assay-based typing. The repertoires were released in a freely available public database intended as a resource for research on the immune response to SARS-CoV-2. The prospective study material was composed of cDNA or gDNA derived from T cells, B-cell-depleted T cells, or PBMCs. Nearly every sample came with metadata listing a de-identified subject ID, COVID-19 status, age in years and sex. Samples came from the ongoing ImmuneRACE study (first 160 participants) plus 1,254 subjects from 6 global collaborators.

There are 16 amino acids in the CDR3, from cysteine to phenylalanine inclusive. The CDR3 DNA has 48 bases and is translated from base 1. CDR1 and CDR2 are drawn from the germline V gene: KGHDR, SFDVKD. Trimming removed 0 bases from V and 8 bases from J; the gene matches leave 8 bases unexplained. Results and caveats for the whole study, not just this receptor: How much clinical and demographic metadata was included differed by source and by participant, and the metadata was provided uncurated.

Enrolling through a virtual design, the prospective study's participants ranged in age from roughly 18 to 89 years and lived across some 23 United States geographic areas. In the prospective study, cohorts were assigned on the basis of participant-reported clinical history obtained from a screening survey and a study questionnaire. Mobile phlebotomists in the prospective study collected whole blood, serum and a nasopharyngeal or oropharyngeal swab from every participant. Prospective study participants could optionally give additional blood draws and questionnaires over an approximately 2-month period. Before DNA extraction, blood samples from the prospective study were shipped at room temperature or frozen.

Sequenced material: PBMCs or T cells enriched from blood (not recorded which). This sequence was found in a woman aged 25-40 years with acute COVID-19. The chain employs TRBV24-1 and TRBJ2-1; 8 central bases correspond to TRBD1. The CDR3 reads CATSDLPEQGVHEQFF. The bases read TGTGCCACCAGTGATTTGCCGGAACAGGGGGTCCATGAGCAGTTCTTC.